Below, 10 T cell receptor beta chains from the same sample are listed, as sequenced in a study of blood T cell repertoires in COVID-19. Data came from immunoSEQ multiplex PCR; TCRdb stores just in-frame clones and leaves some out. This table holds 380,000 or so clones, 70% to 85% found once. The specimen was peripheral blood. These receptor sequences come from a human donor with acute or convalescent COVID-19. The donor label of this sample is uncertain.

The chain recombines TRBV5-4 with TRBJ2-1, with D possibly matching TRBD2 (7 bases). Trimming cost V 5 bases and J 9 bases, with 21 bases left between them. The CDR3 has 15 amino acids. Germline V CDR1 and CDR2: SGHNT, YYREEE (reference sequence). The CDR3 loop is CASRILGGPPTEQFF. CDR3 DNA sequence: TGTGCCAGCAGGATCCTGGGGGGGCCCCCGACTGAGCAGTTCTTC.

This chain uses TRBV19 with TRBJ1-5, with D possibly TRBD1 on 5 matching bases. The ends were cut back, 6 bases at V and 4 bases at J, with 16 bases in the middle. From germline, CDR1 is LNHDA and CDR2 SQIVND (reference sequence). The CDR3 loop spans 15 amino acids. CDR3 nucleotide sequence: TGTGCCAGTAGCCTCAGGGAGGGTGGAAATCAGCCCCAGCATTTT. Residues: CASSLREGGNQPQHF.

Comments on this clone: The DNA is left out, because the CDR3 cannot be placed on it with certainty; the CDR3 is given as TCRdb lists it. The chain couples TRBV5-4 to TRBJ1-2. The CDR3 adds up to 14 amino acids, both ends counted. The germline V gene encodes CDR1 SGHNT and CDR2 YYREEE (reference sequence). CDR3: CASSRNYVGGGNTF.

The rearrangement uses TRBV19 and TRBJ2-1; D ambiguous. This CDR3 comprises 13 residues. V lost 3 bases, J lost 6 bases, and 9 bases lay in between. Germline loops: CDR1 LNHDA, CDR2 SQIVND (reference sequence). CDR3 region: CASSIWAGNEQFF. The CDR3 DNA reads TGTGCCAGTAGTATTTGGGCAGGCAATGAGCAGTTCTTC.

This chain connects TRBV5-1 to TRBJ1-5, with D perhaps matching TRBD1 (6 bases). Germline-derived CDR1 and CDR2 are SGHRS and YFSETQ. CDR3 length: 18 residues. Trimming stripped 0 bases from V and 4 bases from J, with 20 bases between. CDR3 DNA sequence: TGCGCCAGCAGCTTGGGACCCGCCATAAGGACAGTTAATCAGCCCCAGCATTTT. This sequence encodes CASSLGPAIRTVNQPQHF.

The chain links TRBV15 to TRBJ2-3; 9 bases align to TRBD1. From germline, CDR1 is LNHNV and CDR2 YYDKDF (reference sequence). Unmatched junction bases numbered 6, after V lost 0 bases and J lost 5 bases. The CDR3 loop spans 16 amino acids. The CDR3, as DNA: TGTGCCACCAGCAGAGAGCTAGGGGACAGGGAAGATACGCAGTATTTT. It specifies CATSRELGDREDTQYF.

V gene TRBV27 combines with J gene TRBJ1-1; tentative D call: TRBD1 (5 bases). Trimming cost V 11 bases and J 0 bases, with 19 bases left between them. This CDR3 is 15 amino acids long. Germline CDR1 is MNHEY and CDR2 is SMNVEV (reference sequence). The CDR3 is CASRGMDLMNTEAFF. The CDR3 nucleotides read TGTGCCTCGCGGGGGATGGATTTAATGAACACTGAAGCTTTCTTT.

This clone appeared a few times. This rearrangement joins TRBV16 to TRBJ1-1; 7 nucleotides line up with TRBD1. V lost 1 base and J lost 0; bases outside the gene matches: 8. The CDR3 contains 17 residues. Germline loops: CDR1 KGHSY, CDR2 FQNENV. The CDR3 DNA sequence: TGTGCCAGCAGCCAATTTACAACAGGGGCACTGAACACTGAAGCTTTCTTT. Translation gives CASSQFTTGALNTEAFF.

As for this clone: The same CDR3 can be traced to other DNA sequences in this sample. The chain recombines TRBV4-2 with TRBJ1-5; the D gene is possibly TRBD1 (5 bases). The CDR3 sequence is 15 residues long. V gave up 0 bases and J gave up 1 base, with 7 bases separating them. Germline CDR1 and CDR2: LGHNA and YNFKEQ. CDR3 amino acids: CASSQEGQSNQPQHF. The DNA of the CDR3 is TGTGCCAGCAGCCAAGAGGGGCAGAGCAATCAGCCCCAGCATTTT.

The chain links TRBV2 to TRBJ2-2; D gene unclear. This CDR3 comprises 15 residues. The V gene lost 4 bases and the J gene lost 1 base, with 10 bases spanning the gap. Germline-derived CDR1 and CDR2 are SNHLY and FYNNEI. This chain's CDR3 is CASSAIRQNTGELFF. The CDR3 region has the DNA TGTGCCAGCAGTGCGATTCGACAGAACACCGGGGAGCTGTTTTTT.